The clone carrying this T cell receptor beta chain was recorded many times. This sample is drawn from a study of T cells in Graves' hyperthyroidism and ophthalmopathy. Study-level background: The initial diagnosis was the point when peripheral blood was collected, ahead of any treatment.

Germline CDR1 and CDR2: DFQATT and SNEGSKA (reference sequence). The length of the CDR3 is 14 residues. V lost 2 bases and J lost 6; bases outside the gene matches: 3. The TCR beta CDR3 regions underwent amplification using RNA transcripts as the source. The HTBI primer set was used in a first-round RT-PCR of the TCR CDR3. TCRdb re-derived calls from the multiplex PCR reads in MiXCR, one entry per CDR3 protein. The data show some 200,000 distinct CDR3 sequences, 15% to 20% seen once. The chain links TRBV20-1 to TRBJ1-4, with 10 bases matching TRBD1. This receptor was obtained from a man over 45 with Graves' hyperthyroidism. Sequenced input: blood. CDR3 amino acids: CSARRQGADEKLFF. Written as DNA, the CDR3 is TGCAGTGCTAGAAGACAGGGGGCAGATGAAAAACTGTTTTTT.